This TCR beta chain was recovered during a study of blood T cell repertoires in COVID-19. Study context: Samples taken during acute and convalescent COVID-19 were collected in the United States, Italy and Spain. T cells, B-cell-depleted T cells, or PBMCs supplied cDNA or gDNA.

CDR1 and CDR2 from the germline V gene are SNHLY and FYNNEI. The CDR3 contains 15 residues. Trimming removed 5 bases from V and 4 bases from J; junction bases left unmatched: 6. In the study's own analysis: From reference gene primer amplification, estimates of nucleated cell counts were derived. Clones were sequenced by immunoSEQ multiplex PCR, and TCRdb holds only the in-frame ones, with some missing. That table supplies the V and J calls and clone size; D and trimming were determined from the DNA. Here the sample spans under 95,000 clones, less than 90% being singletons. Input material: peripheral blood. This sequence originates from a woman aged 80 or over with acute or convalescent COVID-19. The chain carries TRBV2 and TRBJ1-2; TRBD1 aligns across 11 bases. CDR3 loop: CASSLGQGARYGYTF. CDR3 sequence (DNA): TGTGCCAGCAGTCTAGGACAGGGGGCCCGCTATGGCTACACCTTC.